This TCR beta chain was sequenced in a study of cytomegalovirus exposure and HLA in healthy donors. Separate from the 666-subject first cohort was the roughly 130-subject validation cohort, to which the donors belonged. This CDR3 region has 15 residues. Trimming removed 6 bases from V and 0 bases from J, with 13 bases in between. Germline CDR1 is SGHAT and CDR2 is FQNNGV. Measured with immunoSEQ multiplex PCR; TCRdb has only the in-frame clones, and not every one. The sample yields fewer than 100,000 clones, more than 75% seen once. The study's findings and limits: In vitro assays verified that a few CMV-associated chains recognized CMV antigens specifically. Subsequent analysis showed first-cohort TCR clusters tending to co-occur in about 110 validation repertoires. Associated with cytomegalovirus, according to the listing, were 150 to 200 TCR beta chains.

Of note for this clone: Its antigen is undetermined.

This sequence was found in a man aged 25-45 years in good health and CMV-seronegative. The V call is TRBV11-2, the J call TRBJ2-3; D may be TRBD2 (6 bases). The sample comprised PBMCs. CDR3 amino acids: CASRLEGRSTDTQYF. The CDR3 DNA reads as TGTGCCAGCAGACTGGAGGGCCGGAGCACAGATACGCAGTATTTT.